Sequencing of this TCR beta chain was carried out in a study of blood T cell repertoires in COVID-19. At the level of the study: T cells, B-cell-depleted T cells, or PBMCs supplied cDNA or gDNA.

Cohort allocation depended upon clinical history that participants reported. CDR3 length: 14 residues. CDR1 is ENHRY and CDR2 is SYGVKD in the germline V gene. The V end was cut by 0 bases, the J end by 5 bases, with 7 bases between. This clone was counted between two and nine times. Other nucleotide sequences from this sample produce the same CDR3. Original data processing: The assay estimated nucleated cells by amplifying reference gene primers. Assay used: immunoSEQ multiplex PCR; TCRdb lists only in-frame clones, some missing. The DNA was the basis for D and trimming; V, J and clone size are from that table. The sample comprises 310,000 or so clones, 86% of which are singletons, and less than 11% rests with the top ten.

The sequencing sample was made of PBMCs or T cells enriched from blood (not recorded which). The chain is built from TRBV10-3 and TRBJ2-2; D call uncertain. This TCR derives from a woman younger than 35 who had recovered from COVID-19. The CDR3 protein is CAISESGGTGELFF. CDR3 nucleotide sequence: TGTGCCATCAGTGAGTCAGGCGGAACCGGGGAGCTGTTTTTT.